The 3 T cell receptor beta chains listed next were all sequenced from one sample in a study of T-cell memory formation after mild COVID-19. TCRdb reprocessed the 5' RACE reads with MiXCR, giving one entry per CDR3 protein. The sample holds 65,000 to 90,000 distinct CDR3 sequences, 14% seen once. The specimen sequenced was PBMCs or a T cell subset sorted from them (not recorded which). The receptors stem from an adult woman who had mild COVID-19 (a few samples of this study predate the infection). Cell type and time point are not known.

The table lists this clonotype with a few counts. The V call is TRBV10-3, the J call TRBJ2-1; 15 bases are shared with TRBD2. V lost 6 bases and J lost 7; bases outside the gene matches: 7. Germline values: CDR1 ENHRY, CDR2 SYGVKD. The CDR3 loop spans 16 amino acids. The CDR3 nucleotides are TGTGCCATCAGCGATCCGGGGACTAGCGGGGGGAATGAGCAGTTCTTC. Translation gives CAISDPGTSGGNEQFF.

V and J are TRBV7-9 and TRBJ2-3; 12 bases are shared with TRBD2. Germline CDR1 SEHNR, CDR2 FQNEAQ (reference sequence). V dropped 5 bases and J dropped 2; count of bases not matched to a gene: 5. There are 16 residues in the CDR3. CDR3 in DNA: TGTGCCAGCAGCCCCTGGACTAGCGGGGTCACAGATACGCAGTATTTT. This codes for CASSPWTSGVTDTQYF.

The table lists this clonotype with a few counts. The chain couples TRBV18 to TRBJ2-7; D possibly matches TRBD1 or TRBD2 (5 bases each). CDR1 is KGHSH, CDR2 LQKENI, per germline. The CDR3 sequence is 15 residues long. The ends were cut back, 3 bases at V and 2 bases at J, with 14 bases in the middle. CDR3: CASSPGTPAAYEQYF. In DNA form, the CDR3 reads TGTGCCAGCTCACCTGGGACCCCGGCGGCCTACGAGCAGTACTTC. The full variable domain, rest sourced from reference TRBV18 and TRBJ2-7, is NAGVMQNPRHLVRRRGQEARLRCSPMKGHSHVYWYRQLPEEGLKFMVYLQKENIIDESGMPKERFSAEFPKEGPSILRIQQVVRGDSAAYFCASSPGTPAAYEQYFGPGTRLTVT.